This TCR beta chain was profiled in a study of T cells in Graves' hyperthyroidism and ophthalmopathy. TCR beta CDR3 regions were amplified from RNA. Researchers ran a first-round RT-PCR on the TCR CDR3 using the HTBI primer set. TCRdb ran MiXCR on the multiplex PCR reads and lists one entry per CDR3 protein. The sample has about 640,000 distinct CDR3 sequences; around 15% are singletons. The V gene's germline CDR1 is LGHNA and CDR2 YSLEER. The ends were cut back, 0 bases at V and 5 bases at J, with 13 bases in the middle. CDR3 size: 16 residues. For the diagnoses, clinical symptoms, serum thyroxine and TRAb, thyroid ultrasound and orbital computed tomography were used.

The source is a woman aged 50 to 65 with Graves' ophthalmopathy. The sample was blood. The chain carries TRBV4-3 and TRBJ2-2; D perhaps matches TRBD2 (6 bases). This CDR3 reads CASSQDMGLGTGELFF. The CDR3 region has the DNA TGCGCCAGCAGCCAAGATATGGGACTCGGGACCGGGGAGCTGTTTTTT.